This T cell receptor beta chain emerged from a study of blood T cell repertoires in COVID-19 (TCRdb year 2020). About the full investigation: The collaborator samples originated in the United States, Italy and Spain and spanned the acute and convalescent phases of COVID-19. The prospective study material was composed of cDNA or gDNA derived from T cells, B-cell-depleted T cells, or PBMCs. Subjects who had been exposed to COVID-19, were actively infected with it, or had recovered from it provided the deeply sampled blood TCRbeta repertoires that made up the dataset. A freely available public database, intended as a resource for researchers studying the immune response to SARS-CoV-2, is where the repertoires were released. Samples were obtained from the ongoing ImmuneRACE study (first 160 participants) and from about 1,300 subjects provided by 6 global collaborators. A de-identified subject ID, COVID-19 status, age in years and sex were almost always included in the sample metadata. HLA class I and class II types, where available, came from metadata supplied by the sample provider rather than from assay-based typing. Study-level results and caveats: Clinical and demographic metadata were provided uncurated, with the amount varying by source and participant.

In Seattle, one collaborating source enrolled patients while the infection was active and tracked those patients longitudinally over the course of disease. Each collaborating institution followed its own protocols to collect whole blood in K2EDTA tubes. For TCRbeta analysis, collaborators shipped samples as frozen whole blood, isolated PBMCs, or DNA extracted from either of those sample types. The CDR3 sequence holds 15 residues, the cysteine and valine included. Only the CDR3 part of the read is kept: 45 bases, read in frame from the first base. Deletion took 1 base off V and 0 bases off J, with a span of 10 bases between the germline ends. The germline V gene (reference sequence) gives CDR1 as LNHNV and CDR2 as YYDKDF. The immunoSEQ Assay, a bias-controlled multiplex PCR, was used to amplify TCRbeta CDR3 regions from genomic DNA. Per the authors' processing: The number of nucleated cells in each sample was estimated from the amplification of reference gene primers within the assay. Sequence reads were collapsed and filtered to measure the absolute abundance of every unique TCRbeta CDR3 rearrangement. For each sample, productive Simpson clonality was calculated by taking the square root of Simpson's diversity index across productive rearrangements. Here the immuneACCESS table is served through TCRdb, limited to in-frame sequences with V and J called. Missing clones are a known gap in these copies; in checked studies unresolved V genes cover under half, and the rest lacks a known reason. D and trimming were read from the DNA, whereas the V and J calls and clone size are those reported in that table. In all, the sample holds 250,000 to 400,000 clones, and about 91% of those were seen once. The ten largest clones take up roughly 1.7% of the sample.

As to this clone: Its antigen target is currently unknown. It has no much larger one-base neighbor in the sample; base qualities were not kept.

The receptor comes from a woman aged 25 to 45 with COVID-19, enrolled during active disease. The rearrangement joined TRBV15 to TRBJ2-7; the D gene is unclear. The material sequenced was peripheral blood. The sequenced DNA: TGTGCCACCAGCAGAGTTAAGCATCTCTCCTACGAGCAGTACGTC. Its amino acids are CATSRVKHLSYEQYV.